The 20 T cell receptor beta chains listed next were all sequenced from one sample in a study of control samples from healthy donors and cancer patients. This table comes from immunoSEQ multiplex PCR, and its TCRdb copy is limited to in-frame clones, with some not included. The sample consists of over 110,000 clones, roughly nine tenths of them appearing once. The specimen was blood. The receptor source for this set is a woman in her twenties or thirties in good health.

The chain recombines TRBV5-1 with TRBJ1-4; D call uncertain. Germline loops: CDR1 SGHRS, CDR2 YFSETQ. This CDR3 is 13 amino acids long. Trimming left V 3 bases short and J 7 bases short, with 10 bases between. This CDR3 is CASSSEWGEKLFF. The CDR3 region has the DNA TGCGCCAGCAGCTCCGAGTGGGGTGAAAAACTGTTTTTT.

The CDR3 DNA reads TGTGCCAGTAGTATAGGAGGGTATGACTATGGCTACACCTTC. As protein: CASSIGGYDYGYTF. The rearrangement links TRBV19 to TRBJ1-2; no firm D call. The V gene's germline CDR1 is LNHDA and CDR2 SQIVND (reference sequence). The CDR3 consists of 14 residues. Trimming stripped 1 base from V and 3 bases from J, with 9 bases between.

This clone was seen a single time. The chain combines TRBV19 with TRBJ2-3; 9 positions agree with TRBD2. CDR1 and CDR2 (germline): LNHDA, SQIVND (reference sequence). The V gene end was trimmed by 0 bases and the J gene end by 3 bases; junction bases not matched to a gene: 1. This CDR3 has 15 amino acids. CDR3 region: CASSIEAGGTDTQYF. CDR3 bases: TGTGCCAGTAGTATAGAAGCGGGAGGTACAGATACGCAGTATTTT.

V and J are TRBV6-1 and TRBJ1-1; D not resolved. Deletions cut 1 base from V and 4 bases from J, with 13 bases between. Per germline, CDR1 MNHNS and CDR2 SASEGT. CDR3 size: 15 residues. The CDR3 loop is CASSEGVGVGTEAFF. In DNA form, the CDR3 reads TGTGCCAGCAGTGAAGGAGTCGGGGTTGGCACTGAAGCTTTCTTT.

This chain joins TRBV2 and TRBJ2-1; D may be TRBD1 or TRBD2 (5 bases each). The CDR3 is made up of 12 amino acids. CDR1 and CDR2 from the germline V gene are SNHLY and FYNNEI. V dropped 8 bases and J dropped 5 bases, with 10 bases sitting between them. The CDR3 sequence: CASVGRDNEQFF. CDR3 nucleotides: TGTGCCAGCGTGGGACGAGACAATGAGCAGTTCTTC.

The chain is built from TRBV7-8 and TRBJ1-5, with D perhaps TRBD1 (5 bases). Germline lookup yields CDR1 SGHVS and CDR2 FQNEAQ. The ends were cut back, 3 bases at V and 7 bases at J, with 19 bases in the middle. This CDR3 has 16 residues. CDR3 loop: CASSFATVGGGQPQHF. Here the CDR3 DNA reads TGTGCCAGCAGCTTCGCCACCGTCGGGGGAGGCCAGCCCCAGCATTTT.

The gene calls are TRBV18 and TRBJ2-2; perhaps TRBD1 as D (6 bases). V was cut by 6 bases and J by 1 base, with 15 bases left in between. This CDR3 has 16 amino acids. Germline lookup yields CDR1 KGHSH and CDR2 LQKENI. The CDR3 DNA is TGTGCCAGCTCCCCGGCTACCAGGGGGAACACCGGGGAGCTGTTTTTT. Translated, it gives CASSPATRGNTGELFF.

The chain employs TRBV5-4 and TRBJ2-3; maybe TRBD1 (7 bases). Germline V gene lookup returns CDR1 SGHNT and CDR2 YYREEE (reference sequence). The CDR3 runs 15 residues. V was shortened by 4 bases and J by 1 base, with 13 bases between the two germline ends. The CDR3 loop reads CASSPGGIGTDTQYF. The CDR3 region has the DNA TGTGCCAGCAGCCCAGGGGGGATCGGCACAGATACGCAGTATTTT.

The rearrangement joins TRBV11-3 to TRBJ1-1; perhaps TRBD1 as D (6 bases). The CDR3 consists of 13 residues. The V gene's germline CDR1 is SGHNT and CDR2 YENEEA. V lost 5 bases, J lost 5 bases, and 12 bases lay in between. The CDR3 nucleotides are TGTGCCAGCAGCCGCAAGGGGGGGACTGAAGCTTTCTTT. Amino acid sequence: CASSRKGGTEAFF.

The table lists this clone with a count of one. The chain is built from TRBV18 and TRBJ1-2, with 9 nucleotides matching TRBD1. Looked up from germline, CDR1 is KGHSH and CDR2 is LQKENI. J was trimmed by 7 bases and V by 8 bases; bases with no gene match: 8. This CDR3 has 13 amino acids. In DNA, the CDR3 is TGTGCCAGCGCGCCCGGGACAGGGCCTGGCTACACCTTC. The encoded protein is CASAPGTGPGYTF.

The chain recombines TRBV5-1 with TRBJ2-7; 13 nucleotides match TRBD2. V trimming: 3 bases; J trimming: 2 bases; junction bases outside the gene matches: 5. The CDR3 consists of 16 residues. Germline CDR1 is SGHRS and CDR2 is YFSETQ. CDR3 coding DNA: TGCGCCAGCAGCTATTTCGGGACTAGCGGGACCTACGAGCAGTACTTC. It is translated as CASSYFGTSGTYEQYF. Full variable domain (missing parts from reference TRBV5-1 and TRBJ2-7): KAGVTQTPRYLIKTRGQQVTLSCSPISGHRSVSWYQQTPGQGLQFLFEYFSETQRNKGNFPGRFSGRQFSNSRSEMNVSTLELGDSALYLCASSYFGTSGTYEQYFGPGTRLTVT.

This clone showed up just a few times. The chain has TRBV7-9 and TRBJ2-2; 10 bases line up with TRBD1. The CDR3 covers 15 residues. The V gene end was trimmed by 5 bases and the J gene end by 5 bases; junction bases not matched to a gene: 5. The germline V gene encodes CDR1 SEHNR and CDR2 FQNEAQ (reference sequence). The CDR3 DNA reads as TGTGCCAGCAGCCAGACAGGGGGCAAAACCGGGGAGCTGTTTTTT. It encodes CASSQTGGKTGELFF.

The chain recombines TRBV7-9 with TRBJ2-7, with TRBD2 identical over 13 bases. From germline, CDR1 is SEHNR and CDR2 FQNEAQ (reference sequence). The V gene end was trimmed by 5 bases and the J gene end by 7 bases; junction bases not matched to a gene: 11. The CDR3 has 16 residues. This chain's CDR3 is CASSQPLAGGPGEQYF. The CDR3, as DNA: TGTGCCAGCAGCCAACCACTAGCGGGAGGGCCGGGAGAGCAGTACTTC.

V usage is TRBV4-2 and J usage is TRBJ2-5, with 7 bases aligning to TRBD2. Germline V gene data show CDR1 as LGHNA and CDR2 as YNFKEQ. This CDR3 region has 16 residues. Trimming removed 6 bases from V and 1 base from J; junction bases left unmatched: 11. As DNA, the CDR3 is TGTGCCAGCAGTCTCGGTAGCGGGCGAGTCCAAGAGACCCAGTACTTC. Amino acids: CASSLGSGRVQETQYF.

In nucleotides, the CDR3 is TGTGCCATCACGGGACAGAGAGTCTATGGCTACACCTTC. Amino acid sequence: CAITGQRVYGYTF. The rearrangement links TRBV6-5 to TRBJ1-2; 7 bases line up with TRBD1. CDR3 length: 13 residues. The V gene's germline CDR1 is MNHEY and CDR2 SVGAGI. J lost 4 bases, V lost 10 bases, and 9 bases had no gene match.

The rearrangement links TRBV5-5 to TRBJ2-5, with D unclear. There are 13 residues in the CDR3. The ends were cut back, 1 base at V and 5 bases at J, with 9 bases in the middle. CDR1 is SGHKS, CDR2 YYEKEE, per germline (reference sequence). CDR3 nucleotide sequence: TGTGCCAGCAGCTTGTACAGCGAGGAGACCCAGTACTTC. It yields the protein CASSLYSEETQYF.

The chain carries TRBV7-3 and TRBJ1-1; no definite D call. V lost 1 base to trimming and J lost 1 base, with 4 bases between them. Germline loops: CDR1 SGHTA, CDR2 FQGTGA. CDR3 length: 13 amino acids. CDR3 bases: TGTGCCAGCAGCTTAATCACGAACACTGAAGCTTTCTTT. Its translation is CASSLITNTEAFF.

The V and J genes are TRBV27 and TRBJ1-4, with D possibly being TRBD1 (5 bases). Germline V gene data show CDR1 as MNHEY and CDR2 as SMNVEV (reference sequence). The CDR3 is made up of 15 amino acids. V was shortened by 5 bases and J by 0 bases, with 10 bases between the two germline ends. The CDR3 coding sequence is TGTGCCAGCAGTCCCGGGACCGCAACTAATGAAAAACTGTTTTTT. It specifies CASSPGTATNEKLFF.

The chain has TRBV7-2 and TRBJ2-7; D gene ambiguous. Germline CDR1 SGHTA, CDR2 FQGNSA. V lost 1 base, J lost 6 bases, and 16 bases lay in between. There are 15 residues in the CDR3. Here the CDR3 reads CASSLDPRVLGEQYF. Written as DNA, the CDR3 is TGTGCCAGCAGCTTAGACCCTCGGGTGTTAGGCGAGCAGTACTTC.

This chain joins TRBV9 and TRBJ2-2, with a weak D call TRBD2 (5 bases). The CDR3 is made up of 14 amino acids. Germline loops: CDR1 SGDLS, CDR2 YYNGEE. The germline V and J ends were trimmed by 4 bases and 6 bases, with 13 bases remaining between them. In nucleotides, the CDR3 is TGTGCCAGCAGCCACAATTGGGAGTCCGGGGAGCTGTTTTTT. Its translation: CASSHNWESGELFF.